This T cell receptor beta chain was obtained from a study of blood T cell repertoires in COVID-19. Looking at the study overall: Samples taken during acute and convalescent COVID-19 were collected in the United States, Italy and Spain. Sources were T cells, B-cell-depleted T cells, or PBMCs; the material itself was cDNA or gDNA.

The data were produced by immunoSEQ multiplex PCR, yet TCRdb's version contains in-frame clones alone and is incomplete. This sample has more than 140,000 clones; approximately 82% occur once, and the top ten carry 1.6%. Trimming cost V 5 bases and J 2 bases; bases outside gene matches: 7. The length of the CDR3 is 16 residues. Germline V gene data show CDR1 as KGHSH and CDR2 as LQKENI. The chain is built from TRBV18 and TRBJ2-3; 10 bases match TRBD1. The clonotype comes from a human donor in a cohort sampled during active COVID-19. Sequenced: peripheral blood. The CDR3 loop reads CASSSSGTGDTDTQYF. The CDR3 DNA sequence: TGTGCCAGCTCAAGTTCCGGGACAGGGGACACAGATACGCAGTATTTT.